The clone carrying this T cell receptor beta chain has at least ten counts. Its antigen remains unknown. One entry per CDR3 protein, called by TCRdb with MiXCR from the 5' RACE reads. This sample has just over 450,000 distinct CDR3 sequences, with 14% found just once. The data originate from a study of identical twins. Findings and limits, study-wide: Abundant cord blood beta clonotypes carried fewer insertions; memory repertoires showed none.

The CDR3 loop spans 13 amino acids. The germline V gene encodes CDR1 SGHVS and CDR2 FQNEAQ. Trimming shortened V by 1 base and J by 9 bases, and 12 bases separated the two germline ends. These data were likewise used in another study, on yellow fever vaccine responses in identical twins.

This sequence was found in a young woman in good health. Sequencing was performed on CD4+ T cells sorted from blood. V gene TRBV7-8 combines with J gene TRBJ2-5; no definite D call. Here the CDR3 reads CASSLGTAVAQYF. In DNA, the CDR3 is TGTGCCAGCAGCTTAGGGACCGCGGTAGCCCAGTACTTC.